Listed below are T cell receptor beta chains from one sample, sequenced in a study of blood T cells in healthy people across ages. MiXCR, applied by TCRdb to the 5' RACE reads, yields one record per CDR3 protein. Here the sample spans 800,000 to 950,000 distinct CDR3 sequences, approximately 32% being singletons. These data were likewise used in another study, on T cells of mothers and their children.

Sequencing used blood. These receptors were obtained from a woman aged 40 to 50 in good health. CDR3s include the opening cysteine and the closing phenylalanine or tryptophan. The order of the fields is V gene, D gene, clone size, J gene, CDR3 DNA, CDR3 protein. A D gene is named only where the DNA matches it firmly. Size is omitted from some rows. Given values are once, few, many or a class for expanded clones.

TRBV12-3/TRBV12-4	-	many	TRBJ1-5	TGTGCCAGCAGTTTTCTGAGCAATCAGCCCCAGCATTTT	CASSFLSNQPQHF
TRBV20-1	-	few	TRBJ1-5	TGCAGTGCTAAAAAAGGGGGAGAGGTGGGTCAGCCCCAGCATTTT	CSAKKGGEVGQPQHF
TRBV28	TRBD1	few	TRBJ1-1	TGTGCCTGCAGCCTTGGACAGGTAATAACTGAAGCTTTCTTT	CACSLGQVITEAFF
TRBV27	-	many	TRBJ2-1	TGTGCCAGCAGTTTCAAAGGGGTCCATGAGCAGTTCTTC	CASSFKGVHEQFF
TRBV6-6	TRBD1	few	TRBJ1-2	TGTGCCAGCATCGGGACAGGGATCGTGAGCTATGGCTACACCTTC	CASIGTGIVSYGYTF
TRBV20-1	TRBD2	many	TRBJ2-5	TGCAGTGCTAGATTTAGCGGGGGCCAAGAGACCCAGTACTTC	CSARFSGGQETQYF
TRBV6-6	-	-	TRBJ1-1	TGTGCCAGCAGTACAGACGGAGGTAACACTGAAGCTTTCTTT	CASSTDGGNTEAFF
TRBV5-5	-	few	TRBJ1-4	TGTGCCAGCAGCTTGAACGGGGCCTACAATGAAAAACTGTTTTTT	CASSLNGAYNEKLFF
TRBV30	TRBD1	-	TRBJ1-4	TGTGCCTGGAGTTCCCTAGGACAGGGCGGGAATGAAAAACTGTTTTTT	CAWSSLGQGGNEKLFF
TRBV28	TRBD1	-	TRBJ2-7	TGTGCCAGCATCGACTTTGGGACAGGGGGGACCTACGAGCAGTACTTC	CASIDFGTGGTYEQYF
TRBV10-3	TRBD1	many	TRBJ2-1	TGTGCCATCACCCCGACAGGGGGGGTCAATGAGCAGTTCTTC	CAITPTGGVNEQFF
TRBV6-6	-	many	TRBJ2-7	TGTGCCAGCAGTTACTCGACCGACACGGCCTACGAGCAGTACTTC	CASSYSTDTAYEQYF
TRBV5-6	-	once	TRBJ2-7	TGTGCCAGCAGCTTTGGGACCGGCTCCAACGAGCAGTACTTC	CASSFGTGSNEQYF
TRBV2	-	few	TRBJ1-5	TGTGCCAGCAGTTCGGACCTTCTAAGCAATCAGCCCCAGCATTTT	CASSSDLLSNQPQHF
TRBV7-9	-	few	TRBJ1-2	TGTGCCAGCAGCTTCGACCCGACAGGCTCTAACTATGGCTACACCTTC	CASSFDPTGSNYGYTF
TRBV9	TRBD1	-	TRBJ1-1	TGTGCCAGCAGCGCCCTCCTCGGGACAGGGAACACTGAAGCTTTCTTT	CASSALLGTGNTEAFF
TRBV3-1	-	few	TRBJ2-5	TGTGCCAGCAGCCAAGCCTTACTAGGGACTCAAGAGACCCAGTACTTC	CASSQALLGTQETQYF
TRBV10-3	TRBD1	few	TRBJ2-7	TGTGCCATCACCGCGACAGGGTACGAGCAGTACTTC	CAITATGYEQYF
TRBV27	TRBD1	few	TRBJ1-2	TGTGCCAGCACCGATACAAGGGGACAGGGGGTCCCATTCTATGGCTACACCTTC	CASTDTRGQGVPFYGYTF
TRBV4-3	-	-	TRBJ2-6	TGCGCCAGCAGCCCGGCCTCTGGGGCCAACGTCCTGACTTTC	CASSPASGANVLTF
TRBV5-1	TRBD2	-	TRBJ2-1	TGCGCCAGCAGCTTGGAAGGACTAGCGGGGGTCCCGTGGTTCTTC	CASSLEGLAGVPWFF
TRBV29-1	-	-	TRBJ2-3	TGCAGCGCAGACACTAGCACAGATACGCAGTATTTT	CSADTSTDTQYF
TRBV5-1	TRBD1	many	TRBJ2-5	TGCGCCAGCAGCTCCTGGTTAGGACAGGGAGAGACCCAGTACTTC	CASSSWLGQGETQYF
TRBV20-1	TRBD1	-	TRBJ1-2	TGCAGTGCTAGAGATTTTGGGACAGGGGATGGCTACACCTTC	CSARDFGTGDGYTF
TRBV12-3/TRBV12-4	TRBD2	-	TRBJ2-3	TGTGCCAGCAGCGCCGCTAGCGGGGGAAGCACAGATACGCAGTATTTT	CASSAASGGSTDTQYF
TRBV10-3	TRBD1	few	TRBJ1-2	TGTGCCATCAGTGCGGGGGATGGGACAGGGGCGAGGCCCAACTATGGCTACACCTTC	CAISAGDGTGARPNYGYTF
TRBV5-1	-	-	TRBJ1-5	TGCGCCAGCAGCCCACTTGGGATATCCTCCTCTAATAGCAATCAGCCCCAGCATTTT	CASSPLGISSSNSNQPQHF
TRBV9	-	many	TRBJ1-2	TGTGCCAGCAGCGAGTTGGGGCAGGGGAACTATGGCTACACCTTC	CASSELGQGNYGYTF
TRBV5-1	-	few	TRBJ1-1	TGCGCCAGCAGCTTGGCTGACCCCTCGACTGAAGCTTTCTTT	CASSLADPSTEAFF
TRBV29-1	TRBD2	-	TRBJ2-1	TGCAGCGTTGAGTCTGCTAGCGGGCGGAACAATGAGCAGTTCTTC	CSVESASGRNNEQFF
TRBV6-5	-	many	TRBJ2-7	TGTGCCAGCAGTTACGGGGAGGTCTACGAGCAGTACTTC	CASSYGEVYEQYF
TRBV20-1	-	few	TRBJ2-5	TGCAGTGCTAGAGCCGCGAGCGCTCTTACTCAAGAGACCCAGTACTTC	CSARAASALTQETQYF
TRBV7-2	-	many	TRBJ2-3	TGTGCCAGCAGCTTACAGCTAGCAGATACGCAGTATTTT	CASSLQLADTQYF
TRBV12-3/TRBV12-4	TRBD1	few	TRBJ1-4	TGTGCCAGCAGTCCCGGGGGACAGTCTAATGAAAAACTGTTTTTT	CASSPGGQSNEKLFF
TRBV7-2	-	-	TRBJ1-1	TGTGCCAGCAGCATAACAGCGAACACTGGAGCTTTCTTT	CASSITANTGAFF
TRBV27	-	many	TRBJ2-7	TGTGCCAGCAGTTTGTCTACCGGGTACGAGCAGTACTTC	CASSLSTGYEQYF
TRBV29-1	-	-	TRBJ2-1	TGCAGCCTTACAGGTAACAATGAGCAGTTCTTC	CSLTGNNEQFF
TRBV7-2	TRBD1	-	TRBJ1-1	TGTGCCAGCAACCCTCTATCAGGTCGACAGGGGGCTTTCTTT	CASNPLSGRQGAFF
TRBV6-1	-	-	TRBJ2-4	TGTGCCAGCAGTCCTATTTGGGGCGGGGCGTCGGCCAAAAACATTCAGTACTTC	CASSPIWGGASAKNIQYF
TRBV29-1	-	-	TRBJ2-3	TGCAGCGTTGCTTTCCAGGGAACAGATACGCAGTATTTT	CSVAFQGTDTQYF
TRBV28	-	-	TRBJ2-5	TGTGCCAGCAGTTTTTACGTAGAACAGGCCAAAGAGACCCAGTACTTC	CASSFYVEQAKETQYF
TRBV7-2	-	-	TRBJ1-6	TGTGCCAGCAGCTTAGCGCGGCAGGGAGGTTCACCCCTCCACTTT	CASSLARQGGSPLHF
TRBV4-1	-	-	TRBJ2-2	TGCGCCAGCAGCGTCAGCACCGGGACATCTGGGGAGCTGTTTTTT	CASSVSTGTSGELFF
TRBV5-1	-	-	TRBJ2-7	TGCGCCAGCTCGCTTGGGACCCTGGGGGGACACGAGCAGTACTTC	CASSLGTLGGHEQYF
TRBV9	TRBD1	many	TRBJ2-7	TGTGCCAGCAGCCAGGGGGACAGGGACCACGAGCAGTACTTC	CASSQGDRDHEQYF
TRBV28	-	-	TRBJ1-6	TGTACCAGCAGTTTATCCAGGGTTAATTCACCCCTCCACTTT	CTSSLSRVNSPLHF
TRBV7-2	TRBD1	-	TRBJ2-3	TGTGTCAGCAGCTACAAGGGGACAGGGTCCACAGATACGCAGTATTTT	CVSSYKGTGSTDTQYF
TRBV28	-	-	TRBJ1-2	TGTGCCAGCAGTTCCGGACTTGGGGCAGGCTACACCTTC	CASSSGLGAGYTF
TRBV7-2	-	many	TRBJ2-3	TGTGCCAGCAGCTTAGATCGGGCTAGGGGCACAGATACGCAGTATTTT	CASSLDRARGTDTQYF
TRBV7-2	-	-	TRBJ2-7	TGTGCCAGCAGCTTAGTGTCTCTAGTGGGCGAGCAGTACTTC	CASSLVSLVGEQYF
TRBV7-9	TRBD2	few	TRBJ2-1	TGTGCCAGCAGCCGTCCCAACCTAGCGGATGAGCAGTTCTTC	CASSRPNLADEQFF
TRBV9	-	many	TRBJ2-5	TGTGCCAGCAGCGTAGTGGGTTCAAACCAAGAGACCCAGTACTTC	CASSVVGSNQETQYF
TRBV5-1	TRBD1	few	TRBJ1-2	TGCGCCAGCAGCTTCGAGGGGGCAAAGGCGGATGGCTACACCTTC	CASSFEGAKADGYTF
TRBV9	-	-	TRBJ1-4	TGTGCCAGCAGCGTAGGGGTCGAACTTAATGAAAAACTGTTTTTT	CASSVGVELNEKLFF